One sample yielded the 17 T cell receptor beta chains listed below, sequenced in a study of CD8 T cells in ankylosing spondylitis. Points from the study as a whole: Among TCR beta sequences, a motif of roughly 8 highly homologous variants appeared characteristic of ankylosing spondylitis blood.

These receptors' antigens are unknown. MiXCR, applied by TCRdb to the 5' RACE reads, yields one record per CDR3 protein. The table records 350,000 to 550,000 distinct CDR3 sequences, about 25% of them present only once. What was sequenced was blood, either unsorted or a sorted T cell fraction (not recorded which). These TCRs come from a male donor with ankylosing spondylitis.

This clonotype is labeled medium-sized. V gene TRBV15 combines with J gene TRBJ2-7; 11 bases match TRBD1. Germline V gene data show CDR1 as LNHNV and CDR2 as YYDKDF (reference sequence). The V and J ends lost 1 base and 12 bases, in that order; junction bases with no gene match: 2. This CDR3 comprises 12 residues. The CDR3 sequence: CATSRGGTGGYV. CDR3 DNA sequence: TGTGCCACCAGCAGAGGAGGGACAGGGGGGTACGTC.

This clonotype has just a few counts. V is TRBV4-2 and J is TRBJ1-2, with no clear D. V shed 0 bases and J shed 3 bases, with 11 bases lying between them. CDR1 is LGHNA and CDR2 is YNFKEQ in the germline V gene. The CDR3 sequence is 15 residues long. The CDR3 DNA follows: TGTGCCAGCAGCCAAGACCTACGGGCTGACTATGGCTACACCTTC. It encodes CASSQDLRADYGYTF.

The table lists this clonotype with a few counts. V and J are TRBV7-6 and TRBJ1-5, with 7 positions matching TRBD1. CDR3 length: 14 residues. Germline trimming cut 5 bases from V and 10 bases from J; bases unmatched to any gene: 11. From germline, CDR1 is SGHVS and CDR2 FNYEAQ. Here the CDR3 reads CASSQGQSEPPQHF. The CDR3 DNA follows: TGTGCCAGCAGCCAGGGACAGTCAGAACCCCCCCAGCATTTT.

This clonotype was seen a few times. V usage is TRBV3-1 and J usage is TRBJ1-1, with D possibly matching TRBD1 (5 bases). The CDR3 runs to 14 residues. The germline gives CDR1 LGHDT, CDR2 YNNKEL (reference sequence). V lost 0 bases, J lost 10 bases, and 15 bases lay in between. Here the CDR3 reads CASSQDFEGRGAFF. In DNA, the CDR3 is TGTGCCAGCAGCCAAGATTTCGAGGGAAGGGGAGCTTTCTTT.

This clonotype has only a few counts. The chain recombines TRBV12-3 or TRBV12-4 with TRBJ2-1; perhaps TRBD2 as D (6 bases). This CDR3 has 15 residues. The V and J ends lost 2 bases and 10 bases respectively, with 18 bases between them. This CDR3 is CASSLHPGAGGEQFF. In DNA, the CDR3 is TGTGCCAGCAGTTTACACCCTGGGGCAGGAGGGGAGCAGTTCTTC.

This clonotype was found many times. The V call is TRBV5-1, the J call TRBJ2-7; TRBD1 is a possible D gene (6 bases). The CDR3 is 15 amino acids. From germline, CDR1 is SGHRS and CDR2 YFSETQ. The V gene lost 4 bases and the J gene lost 3 bases, with 17 bases spanning the gap. CDR3 DNA sequence: TGCGCCAGCAGCAGTCGCCCGGGACATATCTACGAGCAGTACGTC. Protein: CASSSRPGHIYEQYV.

This chain links TRBV5-1 with TRBJ2-7; D is ambiguous. The germline V and J ends were trimmed by 5 bases and 3 bases, with 9 bases remaining between them. CDR3 length: 12 amino acids. The germline gives CDR1 SGHRS, CDR2 YFSETQ. DNA of the CDR3: TGCGCCAGCAGGGGCTGGGGCTACGAGCAGTACTTC. Encoded protein: CASRGWGYEQYF.

V gene TRBV2 combines with J gene TRBJ2-7; D not resolved. CDR3 length: 12 residues. The germline V gene has CDR1 SNHLY and CDR2 FYNNEI. V lost 6 bases and J lost 6, with 12 bases in between. CDR3 region: CASRDDASEQYF. CDR3 nucleotide sequence: TGTGCCAGCAGGGACGACGCCTCCGAGCAGTACTTC.

This clonotype has just a few counts. This rearrangement joins TRBV12-3 or TRBV12-4 to TRBJ1-1; perhaps TRBD1 as D (5 bases). The CDR3 extends over 16 amino acids. Trimming cost V 5 bases and J 1 base, with 17 bases left between them. CDR3 in amino acids: CASSQRPRGPNTEAFF. CDR3 nucleotide sequence: TGTGCCAGCAGTCAGAGGCCGAGGGGACCGAACACTGAAGCTTTCTTT.

This clonotype showed up just a few times. This sequence joins TRBV20-1 and TRBJ1-1; TRBD1 aligns across 7 bases. V shed 6 bases and J 3 bases; nucleotides not matched to a gene: 4. This CDR3 has 12 residues. CDR1 DFQATT and CDR2 SNEGSKA come from the germline V gene (reference sequence). For the CDR3, the DNA is TGCAGTGCGGGACAGACAGACACTGAAGCTTTCTTT. Its translation is CSAGQTDTEAFF.

This chain joins TRBV10-2 and TRBJ1-5, with 7 bases aligning to TRBD1. CDR3 length: 15 amino acids. The germline CDR1 and CDR2 sequences are WSHSY and SAAADI. V dropped 0 bases and J dropped 7; count of bases not matched to a gene: 6. In nucleotides, the CDR3 is TGCGCCAGCAGTGAGTCGACAGGGCGACAGCAGCCCCAGCATTTT. Protein product: CASSESTGRQQPQHF.

This clonotype turned up a few times. The chain recombines TRBV20-1 with TRBJ2-2, with D unresolved. This CDR3 is 13 amino acids long. Per germline, CDR1 DFQATT and CDR2 SNEGSKA (reference sequence). Trimming cost V 2 bases and J 0 bases, with 4 bases left between them. CDR3 sequence: CSARRANTGELFF. Here the CDR3 DNA reads TGCAGTGCTAGACGGGCGAACACCGGGGAGCTGTTTTTT.

This chain uses TRBV5-4 with TRBJ1-2; tentatively, D is TRBD1 (5 bases). V gave up 4 bases and J gave up 0 bases, with 13 bases separating them. The CDR3 extends over 15 amino acids. Germline CDR1 is SGHNT and CDR2 is YYREEE (reference sequence). CDR3 amino acids: CASSTSLTANYGYTF. CDR3 nucleotides: TGTGCCAGCAGCACCTCTTTGACAGCTAACTATGGCTACACCTTC.

This rearrangement joins TRBV7-2 to TRBJ1-5, with TRBD1 identical over 8 bases. The V gene end was trimmed by 4 bases and the J gene end by 2 bases; junction bases not matched to a gene: 10. The germline V gene encodes CDR1 SGHTA and CDR2 FQGNSA. The CDR3 totals 17 residues. CDR3 DNA sequence: TGTGCCAGCAGCTGGGGGGCAGGGGGCGTCGGCAATCAGCCCCAGCATTTT. Its translation: CASSWGAGGVGNQPQHF.

The V gene is TRBV6-1, the J gene TRBJ2-7, with D unresolved. Germline-derived CDR1 and CDR2 are MNHNS and SASEGT. CDR3 length: 16 amino acids. CDR3 in amino acids: CASSKAWQASSYEQYV. In nucleotides, the CDR3 is TGTGCCAGCAGTAAAGCGTGGCAGGCGAGCTCCTACGAGCAGTACGTC.

This clonotype was counted only a few times. The rearrangement uses TRBV5-5 and TRBJ1-6; a possible D gene is TRBD1 (6 bases). The CDR3 contains 16 residues. Trimming took 3 bases from V and 5 from J, leaving 15 bases between them. CDR1 is SGHKS and CDR2 is YYEKEE in the germline V gene (reference sequence). CDR3 residues: CASSSGYRVDNSPLHF. CDR3 nucleotides: TGTGCCAGCAGCTCGGGTTACAGGGTGGATAATTCACCCCTCCACTTT.

This chain uses TRBV3-1 with TRBJ2-7; TRBD2 might be the D (6 bases). Trimming removed 4 bases from V and 6 bases from J, with 10 bases in between. Germline assignment: CDR1 LGHDT and CDR2 YNNKEL (reference sequence). This CDR3 is built from 12 residues. In nucleotides, the CDR3 is TGTGCCAGCAGCCGCGGGAAGGGCGAGCAGTACTTC. Protein sequence: CASSRGKGEQYF.